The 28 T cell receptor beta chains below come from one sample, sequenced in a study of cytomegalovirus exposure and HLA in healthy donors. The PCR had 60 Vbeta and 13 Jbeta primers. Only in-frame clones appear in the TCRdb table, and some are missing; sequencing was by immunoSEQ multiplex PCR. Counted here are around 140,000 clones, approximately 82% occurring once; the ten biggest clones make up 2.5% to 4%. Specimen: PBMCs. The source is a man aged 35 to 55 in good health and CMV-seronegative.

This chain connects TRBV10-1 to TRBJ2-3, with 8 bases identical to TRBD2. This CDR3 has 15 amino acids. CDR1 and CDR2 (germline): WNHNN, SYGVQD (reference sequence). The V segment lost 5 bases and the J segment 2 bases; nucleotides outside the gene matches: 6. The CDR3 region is CASSTGTRSTDTQYF. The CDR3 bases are TGCGCCAGCAGTACCGGGACTAGGTCCACAGATACGCAGTATTTT.

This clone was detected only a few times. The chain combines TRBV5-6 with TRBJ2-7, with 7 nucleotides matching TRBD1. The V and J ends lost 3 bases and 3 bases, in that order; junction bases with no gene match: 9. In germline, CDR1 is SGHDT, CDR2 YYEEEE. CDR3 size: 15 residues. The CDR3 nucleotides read TGTGCCAGCAGCTGGGGGTACGACAGGGACTACGAGCAGTACTTC. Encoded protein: CASSWGYDRDYEQYF.

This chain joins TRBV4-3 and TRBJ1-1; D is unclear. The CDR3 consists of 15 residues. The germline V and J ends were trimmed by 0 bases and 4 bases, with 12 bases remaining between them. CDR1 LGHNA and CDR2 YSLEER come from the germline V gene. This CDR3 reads CASSQDRMGGTEAFF. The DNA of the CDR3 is TGCGCCAGCAGCCAAGACCGCATGGGAGGCACTGAAGCTTTCTTT.

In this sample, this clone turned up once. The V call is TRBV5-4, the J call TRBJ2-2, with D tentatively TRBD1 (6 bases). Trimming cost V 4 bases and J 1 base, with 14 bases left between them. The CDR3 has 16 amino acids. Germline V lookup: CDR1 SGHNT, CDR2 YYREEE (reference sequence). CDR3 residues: CASSAVQGQNTGELFF. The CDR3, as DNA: TGTGCCAGCAGCGCAGTACAGGGACAGAACACCGGGGAGCTGTTTTTT.

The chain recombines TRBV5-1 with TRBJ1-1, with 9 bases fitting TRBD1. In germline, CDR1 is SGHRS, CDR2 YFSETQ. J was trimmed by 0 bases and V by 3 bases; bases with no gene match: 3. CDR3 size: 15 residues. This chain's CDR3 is CASSSGTGMNTEAFF. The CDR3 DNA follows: TGCGCCAGCAGCTCGGGGACAGGGATGAACACTGAAGCTTTCTTT.

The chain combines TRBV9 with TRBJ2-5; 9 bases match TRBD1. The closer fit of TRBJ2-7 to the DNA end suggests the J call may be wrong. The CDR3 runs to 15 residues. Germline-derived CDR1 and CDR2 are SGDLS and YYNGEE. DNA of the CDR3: TGTGCCAGCAGCGGACCGGGACAGGGTGTGAACGAGCAGTACTTC. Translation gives CASSGPGQGVNEQYF.

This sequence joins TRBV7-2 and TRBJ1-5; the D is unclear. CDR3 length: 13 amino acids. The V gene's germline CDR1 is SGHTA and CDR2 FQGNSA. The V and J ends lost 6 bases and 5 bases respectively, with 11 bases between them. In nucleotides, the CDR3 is TGTGCCAGCAGTCCACACTATGATCAGCCCCAGCATTTT. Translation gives CASSPHYDQPQHF.

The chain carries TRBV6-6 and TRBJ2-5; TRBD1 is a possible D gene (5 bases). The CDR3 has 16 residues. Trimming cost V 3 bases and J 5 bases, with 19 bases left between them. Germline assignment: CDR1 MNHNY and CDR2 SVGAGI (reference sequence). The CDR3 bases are TGTGCCAGCAGTTATTCCGGACAAAATAGAAGGGAGACCCAGTACTTC. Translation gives CASSYSGQNRRETQYF.

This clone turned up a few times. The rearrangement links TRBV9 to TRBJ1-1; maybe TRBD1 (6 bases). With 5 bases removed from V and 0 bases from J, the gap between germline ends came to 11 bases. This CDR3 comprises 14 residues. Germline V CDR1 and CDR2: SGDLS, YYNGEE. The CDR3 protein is CASRRGGMNTEAFF. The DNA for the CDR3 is TGTGCCAGCAGGAGGGGGGGCATGAACACTGAAGCTTTCTTT.

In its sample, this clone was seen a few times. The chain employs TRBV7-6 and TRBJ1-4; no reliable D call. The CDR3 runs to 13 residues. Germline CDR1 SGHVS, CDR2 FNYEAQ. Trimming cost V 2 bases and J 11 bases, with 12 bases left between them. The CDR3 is CASSLSPGEKLFF. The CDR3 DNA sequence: TGTGCCAGCAGCTTAAGTCCGGGAGAGAAACTGTTTTTT.

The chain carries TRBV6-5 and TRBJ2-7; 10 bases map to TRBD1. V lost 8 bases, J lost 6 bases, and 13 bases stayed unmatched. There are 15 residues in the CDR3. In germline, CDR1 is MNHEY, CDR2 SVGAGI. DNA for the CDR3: TGTGCCAGCGCGGATCCGAGACAGGGGGCTCGCGAGCAGTACTTC. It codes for CASADPRQGAREQYF.

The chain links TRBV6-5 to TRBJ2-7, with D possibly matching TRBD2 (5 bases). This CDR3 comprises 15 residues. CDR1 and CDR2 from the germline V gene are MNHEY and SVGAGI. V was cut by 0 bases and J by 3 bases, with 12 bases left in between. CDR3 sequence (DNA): TGTGCCAGCAGTTACTCGAGAGGGATGGGCTACGAGCAGTACTTC. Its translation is CASSYSRGMGYEQYF.

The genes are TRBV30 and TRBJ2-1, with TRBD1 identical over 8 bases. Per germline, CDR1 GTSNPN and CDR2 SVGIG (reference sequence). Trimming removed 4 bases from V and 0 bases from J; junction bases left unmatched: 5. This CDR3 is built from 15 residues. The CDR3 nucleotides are TGTGCCTGGACCCGAGGGACAGGCTCCTACAATGAGCAGTTCTTC. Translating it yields CAWTRGTGSYNEQFF.

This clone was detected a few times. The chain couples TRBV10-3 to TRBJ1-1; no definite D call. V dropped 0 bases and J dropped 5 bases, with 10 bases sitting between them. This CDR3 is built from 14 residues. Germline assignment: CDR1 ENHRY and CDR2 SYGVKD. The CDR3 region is CAISESMGWTEAFF. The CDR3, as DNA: TGTGCCATCAGTGAGTCTATGGGCTGGACTGAAGCTTTCTTT.

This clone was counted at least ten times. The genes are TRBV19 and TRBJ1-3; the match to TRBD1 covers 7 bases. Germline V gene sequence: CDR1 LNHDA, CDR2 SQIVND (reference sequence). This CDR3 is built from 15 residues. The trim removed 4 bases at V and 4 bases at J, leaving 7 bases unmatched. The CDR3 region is CASSRTGTAGNTIYF. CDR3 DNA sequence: TGTGCCAGTAGTAGAACCGGGACAGCAGGAAACACCATATATTTT.

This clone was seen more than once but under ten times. The DNA for the CDR3 is TGTGCCAGCAGTGCATCAGGGGGGCGGCGAAACACCATATATTTT. It specifies CASSASGGRRNTIYF. This rearrangement joins TRBV6-5 to TRBJ1-3; 7 bases fit TRBD1. This CDR3 has 15 residues. V dropped 5 bases and J dropped 5; count of bases not matched to a gene: 9. Germline lookup yields CDR1 MNHEY and CDR2 SVGAGI.

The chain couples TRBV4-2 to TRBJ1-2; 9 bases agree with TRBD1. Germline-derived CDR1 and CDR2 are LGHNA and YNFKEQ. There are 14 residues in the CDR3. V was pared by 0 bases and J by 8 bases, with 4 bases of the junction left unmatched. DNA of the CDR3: TGTGCCAGCAGCCAAGAGAACAGGGGGCAGGGCTACACCTTC. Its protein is CASSQENRGQGYTF.

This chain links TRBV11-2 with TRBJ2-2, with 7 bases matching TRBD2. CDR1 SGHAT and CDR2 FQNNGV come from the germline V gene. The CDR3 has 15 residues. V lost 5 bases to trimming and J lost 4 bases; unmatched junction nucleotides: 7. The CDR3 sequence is CASSHVAGSTGELFF. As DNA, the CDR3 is TGTGCCAGCAGCCACGTAGCGGGTAGCACCGGGGAGCTGTTTTTT.

The CDR3, as DNA: TGCAGCGTTGAACAGGAGGATGAAAAACTGTTTTTT. This gives the protein CSVEQEDEKLFF. This chain joins TRBV29-1 and TRBJ1-4; D is undetermined. V lost 2 bases and J 6 bases, leaving 7 bases between the germline ends. This CDR3 has 12 amino acids. Germline CDR1 is SQVTM and CDR2 is ANQGSEA.

CDR3: CASSLQTGTIETQYF. In nucleotides, the CDR3 is TGTGCCAGCAGTCTCCAGACAGGGACGATAGAGACCCAGTACTTC. This chain joins TRBV27 and TRBJ2-5; 7 nucleotides align to TRBD1. V gave up 5 bases and J gave up 4 bases; unmatched junction bases: 10. CDR1 is MNHEY, CDR2 SMNVEV, per germline (reference sequence). The length of the CDR3 is 15 residues.

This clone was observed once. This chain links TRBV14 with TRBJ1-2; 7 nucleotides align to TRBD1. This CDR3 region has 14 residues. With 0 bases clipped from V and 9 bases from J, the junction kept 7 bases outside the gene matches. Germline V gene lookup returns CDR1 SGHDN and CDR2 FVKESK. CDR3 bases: TGTGCCAGCAGCCAAGATCGGCAGGGGGGTAGCTACACCTTC. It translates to CASSQDRQGGSYTF.

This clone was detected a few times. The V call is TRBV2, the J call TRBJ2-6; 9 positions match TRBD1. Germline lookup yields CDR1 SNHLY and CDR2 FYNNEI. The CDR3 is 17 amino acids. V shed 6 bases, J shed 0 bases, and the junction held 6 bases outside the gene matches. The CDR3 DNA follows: TGTGCCAGCAGGCCGGGACAGGGAACCTCTGGGGCCAACGTCCTGACTTTC. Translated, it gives CASRPGQGTSGANVLTF.

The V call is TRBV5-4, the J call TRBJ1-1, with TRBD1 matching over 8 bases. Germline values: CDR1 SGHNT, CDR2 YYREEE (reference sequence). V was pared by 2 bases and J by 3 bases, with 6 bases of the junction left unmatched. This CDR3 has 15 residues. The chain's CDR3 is CASSFGTGIYTEAFF. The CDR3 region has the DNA TGTGCCAGCAGCTTTGGGACAGGAATCTACACTGAAGCTTTCTTT.

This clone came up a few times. The CDR3 protein is CASSPAGNGANTEAFF. As DNA, the CDR3 is TGCGCCAGCAGCCCAGCGGGAAACGGGGCCAACACTGAAGCTTTCTTT. The rearrangement joins TRBV4-1 to TRBJ1-1, with D possibly being TRBD1 (5 bases). The CDR3 consists of 16 residues. V lost 4 bases, J lost 2 bases, and 17 bases lay in between. Germline-derived CDR1 and CDR2 are MGHRA and YSYEKL.

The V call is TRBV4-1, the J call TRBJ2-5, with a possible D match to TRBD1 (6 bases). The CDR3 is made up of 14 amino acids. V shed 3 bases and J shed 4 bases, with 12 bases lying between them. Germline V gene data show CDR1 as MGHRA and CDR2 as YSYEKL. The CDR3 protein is CASSHYREVETQYF. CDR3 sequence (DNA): TGCGCCAGCAGCCATTACAGGGAAGTAGAGACCCAGTACTTC.

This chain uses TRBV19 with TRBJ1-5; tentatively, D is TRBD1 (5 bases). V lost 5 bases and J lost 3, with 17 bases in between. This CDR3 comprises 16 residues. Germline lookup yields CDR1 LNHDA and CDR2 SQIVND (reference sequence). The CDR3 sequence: CASSPARGLINQPQHF. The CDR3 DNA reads TGTGCCAGTAGTCCAGCCCGGGGACTGATCAATCAGCCCCAGCATTTT.

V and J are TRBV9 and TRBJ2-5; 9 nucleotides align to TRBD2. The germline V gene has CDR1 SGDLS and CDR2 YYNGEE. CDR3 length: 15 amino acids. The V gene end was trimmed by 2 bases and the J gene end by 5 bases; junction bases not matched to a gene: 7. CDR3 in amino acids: CASSVLAGQGETQYF. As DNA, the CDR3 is TGTGCCAGCAGCGTGCTAGCGGGGCAGGGGGAGACCCAGTACTTC. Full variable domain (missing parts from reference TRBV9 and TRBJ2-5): DSGVTQTPKHLITATGQRVTLRCSPRSGDLSVYWYQQSLDQGLQFLIQYYNGEERAKGNILERFSAQQFPDLHSELNLSSLELGDSALYFCASSVLAGQGETQYFGPGTRLLVL.

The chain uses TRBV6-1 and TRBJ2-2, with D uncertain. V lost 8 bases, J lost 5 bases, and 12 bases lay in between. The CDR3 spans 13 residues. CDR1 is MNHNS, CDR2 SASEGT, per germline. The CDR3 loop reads CASRFTGTGELFF. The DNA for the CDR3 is TGTGCCAGCCGTTTCACGGGTACCGGGGAGCTGTTTTTT.